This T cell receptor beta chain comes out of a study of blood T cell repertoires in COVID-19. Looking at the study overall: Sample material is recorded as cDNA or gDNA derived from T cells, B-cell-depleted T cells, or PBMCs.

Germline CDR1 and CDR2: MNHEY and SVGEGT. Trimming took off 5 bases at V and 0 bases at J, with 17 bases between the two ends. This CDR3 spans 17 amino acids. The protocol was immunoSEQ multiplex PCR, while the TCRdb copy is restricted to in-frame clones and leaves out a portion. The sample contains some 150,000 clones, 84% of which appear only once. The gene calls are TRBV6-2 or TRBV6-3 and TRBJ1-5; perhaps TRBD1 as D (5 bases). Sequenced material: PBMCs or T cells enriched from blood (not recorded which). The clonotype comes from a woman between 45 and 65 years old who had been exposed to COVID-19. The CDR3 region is CASSPHAGQGSNQPQHF. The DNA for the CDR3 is TGTGCCAGCAGTCCGCACGCAGGGCAGGGTAGCAATCAGCCCCAGCATTTT.